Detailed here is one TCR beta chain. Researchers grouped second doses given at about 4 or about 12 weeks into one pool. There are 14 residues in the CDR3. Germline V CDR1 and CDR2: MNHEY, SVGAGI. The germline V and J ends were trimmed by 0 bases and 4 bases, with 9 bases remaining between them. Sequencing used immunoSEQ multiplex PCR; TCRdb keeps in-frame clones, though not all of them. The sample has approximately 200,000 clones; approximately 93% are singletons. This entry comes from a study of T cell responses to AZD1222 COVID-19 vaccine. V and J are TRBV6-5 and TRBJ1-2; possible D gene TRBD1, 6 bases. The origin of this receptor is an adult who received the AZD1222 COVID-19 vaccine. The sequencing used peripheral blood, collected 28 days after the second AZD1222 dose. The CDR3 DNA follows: TGTGCCAGCAGTTACTCCTTGACAGGCTATGGCTACACCTTC. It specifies CASSYSLTGYGYTF.